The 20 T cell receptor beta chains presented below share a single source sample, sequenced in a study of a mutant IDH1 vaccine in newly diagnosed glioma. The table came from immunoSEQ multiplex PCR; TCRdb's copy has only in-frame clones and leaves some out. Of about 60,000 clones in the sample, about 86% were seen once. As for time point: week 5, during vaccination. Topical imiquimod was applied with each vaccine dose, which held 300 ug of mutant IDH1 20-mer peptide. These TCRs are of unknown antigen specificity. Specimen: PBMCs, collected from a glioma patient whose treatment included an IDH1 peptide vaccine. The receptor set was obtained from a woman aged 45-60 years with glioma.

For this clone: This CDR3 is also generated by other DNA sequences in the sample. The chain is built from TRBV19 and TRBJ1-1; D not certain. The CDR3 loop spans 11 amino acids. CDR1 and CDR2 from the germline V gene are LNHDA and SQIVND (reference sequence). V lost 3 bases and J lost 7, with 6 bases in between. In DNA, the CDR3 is TGTGCCAGTAGTATCCGCAGTGAAGCTTTCTTT. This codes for CASSIRSEAFF.

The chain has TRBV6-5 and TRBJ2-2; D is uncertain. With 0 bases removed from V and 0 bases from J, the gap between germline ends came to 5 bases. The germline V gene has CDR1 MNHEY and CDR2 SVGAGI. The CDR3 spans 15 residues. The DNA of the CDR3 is TGTGCCAGCAGTTACTCAGGCACGAACACCGGGGAGCTGTTTTTT. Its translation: CASSYSGTNTGELFF.

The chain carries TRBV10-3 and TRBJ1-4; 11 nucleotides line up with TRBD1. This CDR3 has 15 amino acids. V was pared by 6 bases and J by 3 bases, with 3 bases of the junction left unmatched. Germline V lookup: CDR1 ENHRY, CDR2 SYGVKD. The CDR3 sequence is CAISPDRGPNEKLFF. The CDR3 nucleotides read TGTGCCATCAGCCCGGACAGGGGGCCTAATGAAAAACTGTTTTTT.

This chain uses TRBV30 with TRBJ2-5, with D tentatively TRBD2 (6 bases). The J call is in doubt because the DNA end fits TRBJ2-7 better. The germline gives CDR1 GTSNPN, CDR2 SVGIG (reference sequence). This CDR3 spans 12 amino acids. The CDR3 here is CAWTGRRYEQYF. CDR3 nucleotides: TGTGCCTGGACAGGGAGGAGGTACGAGCAGTACTTC.

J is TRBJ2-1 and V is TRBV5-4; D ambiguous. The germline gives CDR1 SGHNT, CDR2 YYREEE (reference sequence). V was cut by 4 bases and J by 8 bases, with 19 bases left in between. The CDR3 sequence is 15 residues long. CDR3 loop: CASSLAPPSSDEQFF. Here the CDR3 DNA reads TGTGCCAGCAGCCTCGCCCCCCCCAGCAGCGATGAGCAGTTCTTC.

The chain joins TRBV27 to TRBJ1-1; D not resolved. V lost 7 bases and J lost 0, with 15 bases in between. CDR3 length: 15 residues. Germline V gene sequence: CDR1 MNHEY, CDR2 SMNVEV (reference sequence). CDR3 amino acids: CASISVRRLNTEAFF. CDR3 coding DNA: TGTGCCAGCATCTCTGTCAGGCGACTGAACACTGAAGCTTTCTTT.

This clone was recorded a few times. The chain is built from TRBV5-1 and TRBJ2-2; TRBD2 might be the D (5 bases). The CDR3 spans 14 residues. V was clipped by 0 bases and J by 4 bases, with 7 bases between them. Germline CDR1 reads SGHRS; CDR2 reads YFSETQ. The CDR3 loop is CASSLARGTGELFF. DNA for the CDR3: TGCGCCAGCAGCTTGGCCCGGGGCACCGGGGAGCTGTTTTTT.

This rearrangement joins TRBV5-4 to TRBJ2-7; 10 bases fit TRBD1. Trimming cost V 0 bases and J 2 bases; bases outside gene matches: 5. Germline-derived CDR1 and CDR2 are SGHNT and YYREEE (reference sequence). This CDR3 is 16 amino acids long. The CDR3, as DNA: TGTGCCAGCAGCTTGGGAGCGGGACAGGGGCCCTACGAGCAGTACTTC. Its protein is CASSLGAGQGPYEQYF. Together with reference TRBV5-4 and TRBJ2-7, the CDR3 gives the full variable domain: ETGVTQSPTHLIKTRGQQVTLRCSSQSGHNTVSWYQQALGQGPQFIFQYYREEENGRGNFPPRFSGLQFPNYSSELNVNALELDDSALYLCASSLGAGQGPYEQYFGPGTRLTVT.

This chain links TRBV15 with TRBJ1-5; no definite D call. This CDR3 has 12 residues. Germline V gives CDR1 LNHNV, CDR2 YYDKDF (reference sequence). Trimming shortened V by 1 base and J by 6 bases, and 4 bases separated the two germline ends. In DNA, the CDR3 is TGTGCCACCAGCAGAGCTGGTCAGCCCCAGCATTTT. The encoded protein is CATSRAGQPQHF.

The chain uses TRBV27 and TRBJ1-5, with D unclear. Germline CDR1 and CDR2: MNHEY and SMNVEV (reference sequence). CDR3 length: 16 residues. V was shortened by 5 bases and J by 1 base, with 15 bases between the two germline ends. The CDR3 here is CASSASLGKSNQPQHF. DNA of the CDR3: TGTGCCAGCAGTGCCTCGCTGGGGAAGAGCAATCAGCCCCAGCATTTT.

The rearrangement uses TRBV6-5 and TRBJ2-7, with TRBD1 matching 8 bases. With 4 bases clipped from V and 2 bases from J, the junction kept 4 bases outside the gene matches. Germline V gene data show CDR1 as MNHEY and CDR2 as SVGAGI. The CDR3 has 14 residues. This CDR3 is CASSSGQGAYEQYF. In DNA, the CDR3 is TGTGCCAGCAGTTCCGGACAGGGAGCCTACGAGCAGTACTTC.

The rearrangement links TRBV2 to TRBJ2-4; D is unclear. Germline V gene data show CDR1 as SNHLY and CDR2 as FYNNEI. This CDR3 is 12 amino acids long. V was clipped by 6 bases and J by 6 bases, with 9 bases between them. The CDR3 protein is CASRDQANIQYF. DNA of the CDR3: TGTGCCAGCAGAGATCAGGCAAACATTCAGTACTTC.

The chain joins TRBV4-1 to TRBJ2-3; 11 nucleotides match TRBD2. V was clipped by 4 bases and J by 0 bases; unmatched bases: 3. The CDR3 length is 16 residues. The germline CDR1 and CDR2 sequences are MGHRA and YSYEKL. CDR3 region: CASSLRLAGSTDTQYF. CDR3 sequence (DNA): TGCGCCAGCAGCCTAAGACTAGCGGGGAGCACAGATACGCAGTATTTT.

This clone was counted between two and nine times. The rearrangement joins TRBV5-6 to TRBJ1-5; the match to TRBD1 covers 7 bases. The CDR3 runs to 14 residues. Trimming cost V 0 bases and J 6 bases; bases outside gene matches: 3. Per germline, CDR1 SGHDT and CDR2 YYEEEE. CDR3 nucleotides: TGTGCCAGCAGCTTGGGAGGGGGCGTTCAGCCCCAGCATTTT. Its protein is CASSLGGGVQPQHF.

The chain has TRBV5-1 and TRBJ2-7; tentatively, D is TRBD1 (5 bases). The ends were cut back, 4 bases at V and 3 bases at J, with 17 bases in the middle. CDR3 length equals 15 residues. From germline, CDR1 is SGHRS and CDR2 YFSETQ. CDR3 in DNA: TGCGCCAGCAGCCTGCAGGGTAGCCAGGACTACGAGCAGTACTTC. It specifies CASSLQGSQDYEQYF.

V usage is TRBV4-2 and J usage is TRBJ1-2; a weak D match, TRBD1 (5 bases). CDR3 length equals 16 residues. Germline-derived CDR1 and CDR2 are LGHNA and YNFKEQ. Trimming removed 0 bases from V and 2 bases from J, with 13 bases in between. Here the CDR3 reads CASSQERGSTNYGYTF. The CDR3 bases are TGTGCCAGCAGCCAAGAGAGGGGTAGTACAAACTATGGCTACACCTTC.

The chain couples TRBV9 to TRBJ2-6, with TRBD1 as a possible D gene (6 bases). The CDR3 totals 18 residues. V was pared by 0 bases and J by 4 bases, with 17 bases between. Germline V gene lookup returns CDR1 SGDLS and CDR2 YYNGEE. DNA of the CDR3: TGTGCCAGCAGCGTAGGTGGGGGCGCCAGTGGCGGGGCCAACGTCCTGACTTTC. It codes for CASSVGGGASGGANVLTF. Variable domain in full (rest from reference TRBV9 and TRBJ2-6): DSGVTQTPKHLITATGQRVTLRCSPRSGDLSVYWYQQSLDQGLQFLIQYYNGEERAKGNILERFSAQQFPDLHSELNLSSLELGDSALYFCASSVGGGASGGANVLTFGAGSRLTVL.

The CDR3 DNA reads TGTGCCAGCAGCTTGGGGACAGGGAACTACGAGCAGTACTTC. Translated, it gives CASSLGTGNYEQYF. The V and J genes are TRBV7-3 and TRBJ2-7, with 9 bases aligning to TRBD1. The CDR3 is 14 residues long. Per the germline V gene, CDR1 is SGHTA and CDR2 is FQGTGA. With 3 bases clipped from V and 3 bases from J, the junction kept 3 bases outside the gene matches.

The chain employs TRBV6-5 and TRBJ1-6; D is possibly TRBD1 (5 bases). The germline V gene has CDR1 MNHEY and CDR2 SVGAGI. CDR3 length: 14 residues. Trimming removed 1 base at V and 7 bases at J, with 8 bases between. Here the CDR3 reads CASSYFRGNSPLHF. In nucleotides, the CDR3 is TGTGCCAGCAGTTACTTTCGGGGGAATTCACCCCTCCACTTT.

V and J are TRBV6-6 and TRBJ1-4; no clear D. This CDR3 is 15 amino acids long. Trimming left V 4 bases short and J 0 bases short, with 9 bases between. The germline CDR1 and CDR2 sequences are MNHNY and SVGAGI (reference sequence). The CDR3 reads CASSSHGATNEKLFF. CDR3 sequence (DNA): TGTGCCAGCAGTTCCCACGGTGCAACTAATGAAAAACTGTTTTTT.